This T cell receptor beta chain was captured by sequencing in a study of T cells in Graves' hyperthyroidism and ophthalmopathy (dated by TCRdb to the late 2010s). With respect to the entire study: Peripheral blood samples were taken at initial diagnosis, before any treatment was given. To identify TCR V-J signatures that set the groups apart, the researchers used a discovery cohort of 100 or so patients, made up of 43 with Graves' ophthalmopathy and about 59 with stable Graves' hyperthyroidism. Prospective prediction of ophthalmopathy was tested in an independent validation cohort consisting of 18 hyperthyroidism patients and approximately 16 patients who later progressed to ophthalmopathy. The 100 discovery patients were randomly split 7:3 into training and test sets. In addition, the study compared T-cell repertoires in thyroid tissue and in blood from five or six Graves' hyperthyroidism patients. After sampling, hyperthyroidism patients received methimazole starting at 30 mg daily, and ophthalmopathy patients received high-dose intravenous methylprednisolone. TCR Vbeta CDR3 sequencing of 120 to 150 peripheral blood samples (over 40 ophthalmopathy, 75 to 85 hyperthyroidism and roughly 17 progressor patients) is reported in the paper. Study-level results and caveats: Blood samples also contained most of the expanded thyroid clonotypes (frequency above 0.001), which suggests that blood repertoires may reflect thyroid immune responses. Sample size was not statistically predetermined, and blinding of investigators to group allocation was not performed. Ophthalmopathy was separated from stable hyperthyroidism by a 13 V-J signature model, with around 90% sensitivity and roughly 81% specificity obtained in cross-validation and 80%/75% obtained in testing. In validation, the model predicted progression to ophthalmopathy a median of roughly 6.2 months before onset, with about 64% sensitivity and roughly 72% specificity.

The CDR3 runs 17 amino acids, cysteine and phenylalanine included. Kept here is only the CDR3 DNA, which spans 51 bases and is read in frame from base 1. For CDR1 and CDR2, the germline V gene lists SGHAT and FQNNGV. V and J are truncated by 1 base and 0 bases respectively, leaving an intervening sequence of 16 bases. Amplification of TCR beta CDR3 regions was carried out from RNA transcripts. A first-round RT-PCR of the TCR CDR3 used the HTBI primer set with the Qiagen OneStep RT-PCR kit. The libraries were constructed in a second round of multiplex PCR and then size-selected and purified. Paired-end sequencing of the libraries was performed with 100 bp reads on an Illumina HiSeq2000. Under the source paper's analysis protocol: SOAPnuke was used to process the raw data, with reads discarded if the reads contained adapters or uncalled bases, had a mean Phred below 15, or lacked an exact constant-primer or identifier match. High-quality paired reads were merged using COPE v1.2.5, and each unique nucleotide sequence was defined as a clonotype. MiTCR v1.1 was used to align the clonotypes against IMGT TRBV, TRBD and TRBJ reference segments. The analysis was restricted to V-J combinations with a frequency above 0.0001, which together covered 99% to 99.2% of the repertoires. A TCS score was defined as the ratio between F50 (clonal expansion) and ExV (chaos), using BLOSUM62-based TCRdist between CDR3 peptides within each V-J. Welch's t-statistics and random forest reduced around 510 V-J features to about 12, which were used in a naive Bayes classifier (R e1071). TCRdb trimmed public reads at Q25 via fastp, called clones via MiXCR and kept in-frame beta chains. Rows are combined by CDR3 protein, so each entry shows the most common genes and DNA. TCRdb's processing, not the authors', yielded these V and J calls. The sample table holds roughly 550,000 distinct CDR3 sequences, of which about 16% were seen once. The top ten clones comprise about 31% of the sample.

A word on this clonotype: Its antigen remains undetermined. No quality values exist for individual bases; no much larger clone is one base distant.

Ophthalmopathy patients had moderately to severely active disease, Clinical Activity Score of at least 3, NOSPECS grade of at least 4, and duration under 3 months. The study excluded patients with uncontrolled infections, other autoimmune diseases, pregnancy or lactation. Diagnoses relied on clinical symptoms, serum thyroxine and TRAb, thyroid ultrasound and orbital computed tomography. PBMCs were isolated from 10 ml of fresh peripheral blood by Ficoll-Paque density gradient centrifugation. Total RNA was extracted using Trizol reagent, and RNA quality was assessed on an Agilent 2100 Bioanalyzer. The sample comprised blood. The chain is assembled from TRBV11-2 and TRBJ2-7; there is no confident call for the D gene. The clonotype was recovered from a woman under 40 with Graves' ophthalmopathy. CDR3 loop: CASSLAIFQASSYEQYF. The DNA sequence is given as TGTGCCAGCAGCTTAGCTATCTTCCAGGCCAGCTCCTACGAGCAGTACTTC.